This entry lists 10 T cell receptor beta chains sequenced from one sample in a study of identifying expanded T cells in peripheral blood. Profiling relied on immunoSEQ multiplex PCR, and the TCRdb table lists in-frame clones only, not all of them. The table has about 85,000 clones, about 89% seen once. Sequenced input: blood. The receptors shown here come from a person aged 18 to 70 in good health.

Concerning this clone: One end of the junction varies from germline; a read error may be responsible. The rearrangement uses TRBV27 and TRBJ2-5, with 9 bases that match TRBD1. The CDR3 extends over 17 amino acids. The V gene's germline CDR1 is MNHEY and CDR2 SMNVEV (reference sequence). The CDR3 region has the DNA TGTGCCAGCAGCTTATTTTCGACAGGGGGGGACCAAGAGACCCAGTACTTC. Its translation is CASSLFSTGGDQETQYF.

The chain joins TRBV19 to TRBJ1-2; unclear D gene. There are 13 residues in the CDR3. V shed 5 bases and J shed 6 bases, with 13 bases lying between them. Germline assignment: CDR1 LNHDA and CDR2 SQIVND (reference sequence). Here the CDR3 DNA reads TGTGCCAGTAGTCAGGACGCTAAGGATGGCTACACCTTC. Protein product: CASSQDAKDGYTF.

This clone has a single count. The V and J genes are TRBV15 and TRBJ1-2; TRBD1 matches at 8 bases. Trimming cost V 0 bases and J 10 bases; bases outside gene matches: 13. This CDR3 has 16 residues. In germline, CDR1 is LNHNV, CDR2 YYDKDF (reference sequence). CDR3 in amino acids: CATSRDIIPGQGVYTF. The CDR3, as DNA: TGTGCCACCAGCAGAGATATAATTCCTGGACAGGGTGTCTACACCTTC.

This chain uses TRBV6-5 with TRBJ1-2, with 8 bases that match TRBD1. With 8 bases clipped from V and 2 bases from J, the junction kept 7 bases outside the gene matches. CDR3 size: 14 residues. Germline V CDR1 and CDR2: MNHEY, SVGAGI. As DNA, the CDR3 is TGTGCCAGCGCTCTGACAGGGGCCAACTATGGCTACACCTTC. Translating gives CASALTGANYGYTF.

V usage is TRBV7-7 and J usage is TRBJ2-5; D gene unclear. V was trimmed by 1 base and J by 4 bases, leaving 7 bases between them. Germline V gives CDR1 SSHAT, CDR2 FNYEAQ (reference sequence). The CDR3 has 13 residues. The DNA of the CDR3 is TGTGCCAGCAGCTTAGGAGGCCCAGAGACCCAGTACTTC. Translating it yields CASSLGGPETQYF.

The V and J genes are TRBV7-2 and TRBJ1-3; a possible D gene is TRBD1 (5 bases). Deletions cut 5 bases from V and 6 bases from J, with 14 bases between. CDR1 is SGHTA, CDR2 FQGNSA, per germline. CDR3 length: 14 amino acids. CDR3 DNA sequence: TGTGCCAGCAGCGTCGGGACGTTTGTAAACACCATATATTTT. This codes for CASSVGTFVNTIYF. The whole variable domain, filled in from reference TRBV7-2 and TRBJ1-3, reads GAGVSQSPSNKVTEKGKDVELRCDPISGHTALYWYRQSLGQGLEFLIYFQGNSAPDKSGLPSDRFSAERTGGSVSTLTIQRTQQEDSAVYLCASSVGTFVNTIYFGEGSWLTVV.

This clone was counted between two and nine times. Lacking the conserved final phenylalanine or tryptophan, this CDR3 likely reflects a read error. No DNA is shown, since the ends of the CDR3 on it are uncertain; the CDR3 is the one TCRdb lists. The CDR3 loop is CASSPDPI. The chain couples TRBV7-9 to TRBJ1-1. The CDR3 length is 8 residues, termini included. The germline CDR1 and CDR2 sequences are SEHNR and FQNEAQ (reference sequence).

The chain links TRBV7-3 to TRBJ2-5; tentatively, D is TRBD1 or TRBD2 (6 bases each). There are 16 residues in the CDR3. The germline V gene encodes CDR1 SGHTA and CDR2 FQGTGA. V was clipped by 2 bases and J by 3 bases, with 16 bases between them. The chain's CDR3 is CASSLGGGTPKETQYF. The CDR3 DNA is TGTGCCAGCAGCTTAGGAGGGGGGACCCCGAAAGAGACCCAGTACTTC.

This clone was detected only a few times. The chain recombines TRBV6-6 with TRBJ2-5, with TRBD1 matching over 8 bases. There are 14 residues in the CDR3. Germline V CDR1 and CDR2: MNHNY, SVGAGI (reference sequence). The junction had 5 bases not matched to a gene; V was cut back by 7 bases and J by 1 base. The DNA of the CDR3 is TGTGCCAGCAAACCCACAGGGGGCCAAGAGACCCAGTACTTC. This translates into CASKPTGGQETQYF.

This clone was detected once. The chain couples TRBV27 to TRBJ2-7; perhaps TRBD2 as D (6 bases). The CDR3 length is 14 residues. Trimming left V 10 bases short and J 4 bases short, with 20 bases between. Germline V gene sequence: CDR1 MNHEY, CDR2 SMNVEV (reference sequence). CDR3 coding DNA: TGTGCCACCTGCCGGGACGGCGGAGGGTACGAGCAGTACTTC. Its translation: CATCRDGGGYEQYF.